A selection of T cell receptor beta chains follows, all from one sample in a study of blood T cell repertoires in COVID-19. Sequencing was performed with immunoSEQ multiplex PCR; in TCRdb, only in-frame clones are kept and a portion is missing. Altogether fewer than 250,000 clones are present, around 88% being singletons, with the ten largest covering 2.5% to 3.5%. Material for sequencing was peripheral blood. These receptors were taken from a man between 50 and 59 years old with active or convalescent COVID-19. Each CDR3 is given with its conserved first and last residue. A D gene is named only where the DNA matches it firmly. Expanded clones are given a class, and other clones once, few, many or no size at all.

CDR3nt,CDR3aa,v_gene,d_gene,abundance,j_gene
TGTGCCAGCAGCCCCTCATGGACAGCGTCCTATGGCTACACCTTC,CASSPSWTASYGYTF,TRBV9,NA,NA,TRBJ1-2
TGCGCCAGCAGCCGGACCGGGACAGGGGACTATGGCTACACCTTC,CASSRTGTGDYGYTF,TRBV4-3,TRBD1,NA,TRBJ1-2
TGCAGCGTTGAATCGGTGAGGGTTGCGGGAGAAGCTTTCTTT,CSVESVRVAGEAFF,TRBV29-1,NA,NA,TRBJ1-1
TGTGCCAGCAGTTACGCAAGTTTCCGACAGGGGGTATACGAGCAGTACTTC,CASSYASFRQGVYEQYF,TRBV6-2/TRBV6-3,TRBD1,NA,TRBJ2-7
TGTGCCAGCTCACTAGCAGGGGCCGCTGAAGCTTTCTTT,CASSLAGAAEAFF,TRBV18,NA,few,TRBJ1-1
TGCAGTGCTCACTTTAATGAAAAACTGTTTTTT,CSAHFNEKLFF,TRBV20-1,NA,NA,TRBJ1-4
TGTGCCAGCAGCACGGGGATCAACTACGAGCAGTACTTC,CASSTGINYEQYF,TRBV11-2,NA,NA,TRBJ2-7
TGCGCCAGCAGCTCGGACAGGTTCACAGATACGCAGTATTTT,CASSSDRFTDTQYF,TRBV5-1,TRBD1,NA,TRBJ2-3
TGTGCCAGCAGATTAGGCGGTTCTTTCACCGGGGAGCTGTTTTTT,CASRLGGSFTGELFF,TRBV6-6,NA,once,TRBJ2-2
TGCGCCAGCAGCCAAGTAGACAGGGGGCAGAACGAGCAGTACTTC,CASSQVDRGQNEQYF,TRBV4-3,TRBD1,NA,TRBJ2-7